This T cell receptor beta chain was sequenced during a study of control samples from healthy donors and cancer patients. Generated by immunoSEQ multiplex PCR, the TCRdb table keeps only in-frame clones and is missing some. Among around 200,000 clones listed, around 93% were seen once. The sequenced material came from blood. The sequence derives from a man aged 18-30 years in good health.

The CDR3 sequence: CASSTQGGGTNEKLFF. The CDR3 nucleotides read TGCGCCAGCAGCACACAAGGGGGCGGGACTAATGAAAAACTGTTTTTT. The rearrangement joins TRBV5-1 to TRBJ1-4, with 7 nucleotides matching TRBD1. The CDR3 has 16 amino acids. Germline V gene lookup returns CDR1 SGHRS and CDR2 YFSETQ. V lost 4 bases, J lost 2 bases, and 8 bases stayed unmatched.